A selection of T cell receptor beta chains follows, all from one sample in a study of shared clonotypes between healthy human individuals. The protocol was immunoSEQ multiplex PCR, while the TCRdb copy is restricted to in-frame clones and leaves out a portion. The table lists approximately 650,000 clones, just under 97% of them singletons. Material for sequencing was naive CD8+ T cells sorted from blood. These receptor sequences come from a woman aged 25 to 39 in good health. Both conserved end residues are part of each CDR3. Each record gives: J gene, clone size, V gene, D gene, CDR3 protein, CDR3 DNA. The D gene is left open where the match is weak. Rows may omit the clone size; those that give it use once, few, many or a size class.

j_call: TRBJ1-4; clone_size: NA; v_call: TRBV6-6; d_call: TRBD1; cdr3_aa: CASSLDRAATNEKLFF; cdr3_nt: TGTGCCAGCAGTTTGGACAGGGCCGCAACTAATGAAAAACTGTTTTTT
j_call: TRBJ2-1; clone_size: NA; v_call: TRBV2; d_call: NA; cdr3_aa: CASSVFRAGLGGVNEQFF; cdr3_nt: TGTGCCAGCAGTGTTTTTCGTGCAGGCCTCGGAGGAGTAAATGAGCAGTTCTTC
j_call: TRBJ2-5; clone_size: NA; v_call: TRBV7-9; d_call: NA; cdr3_aa: CASSLASPRNQETQYF; cdr3_nt: TGTGCCAGCAGCTTAGCATCTCCCAGAAACCAAGAGACCCAGTACTTC
j_call: TRBJ2-7; clone_size: NA; v_call: TRBV6-5; d_call: NA; cdr3_aa: CASSYYSSYEQYF; cdr3_nt: TGTGCCAGCAGTTACTATAGCTCCTACGAGCAGTACTTC
j_call: TRBJ2-2; clone_size: NA; v_call: TRBV6-5; d_call: NA; cdr3_aa: CASSPLPYTGELFF; cdr3_nt: TGTGCCAGCAGCCCACTCCCCTACACCGGGGAGCTGTTTTTT
j_call: TRBJ2-5; clone_size: NA; v_call: TRBV6-1; d_call: NA; cdr3_aa: CASSDASGNLEYF; cdr3_nt: TGTGCCAGCAGTGATGCCTCCGGGAATCTTGAGTACTTC
j_call: TRBJ2-1; clone_size: NA; v_call: TRBV27; d_call: TRBD2; cdr3_aa: CASREGGYNEQFF; cdr3_nt: TGTGCCAGCCGGGAGGGTGGCTACAATGAGCAGTTCTTC
j_call: TRBJ2-1; clone_size: NA; v_call: TRBV7-9; d_call: TRBD2; cdr3_aa: CASSLSASGSNEQFF; cdr3_nt: TGTGCCAGCAGCTTATCGGCTAGCGGGAGTAATGAGCAGTTCTTC
j_call: TRBJ2-3; clone_size: once; v_call: TRBV7-9; d_call: NA; cdr3_aa: CASTLGAREQYF; cdr3_nt: TGTGCCAGCACTCTAGGAGCCAGGGAGCAGTATTTT
j_call: TRBJ2-5; clone_size: NA; v_call: TRBV11-2; d_call: NA; cdr3_aa: CASSTDSQETQYF; cdr3_nt: TGTGCCAGCAGCACCGACAGCCAAGAGACCCAGTACTTC
j_call: TRBJ2-1; clone_size: NA; v_call: TRBV27; d_call: TRBD1; cdr3_aa: CASSQRGTGGFGTNSYNEQFF; cdr3_nt: TGTGCCAGCAGTCAAAGGGGGACAGGGGGCTTCGGGACAAACTCCTACAATGAGCAGTTCTTC
j_call: TRBJ1-3; clone_size: NA; v_call: TRBV28; d_call: NA; cdr3_aa: CASSFPGDTGNTIYF; cdr3_nt: TGTGCCAGCAGTTTTCCCGGGGATACTGGAAACACCATATATTTT
j_call: TRBJ2-7; clone_size: NA; v_call: TRBV27; d_call: TRBD1; cdr3_aa: CASRTGFEQYF; cdr3_nt: TGTGCCAGCAGGACAGGGTTCGAGCAGTACTTC
j_call: TRBJ1-1; clone_size: NA; v_call: TRBV7-9; d_call: NA; cdr3_aa: CASRSQRNTEAFF; cdr3_nt: TGTGCCAGCAGGTCCCAGAGGAACACTGAAGCTTTCTTT
j_call: TRBJ2-7; clone_size: NA; v_call: TRBV10-3; d_call: NA; cdr3_aa: CAISESTAYEQYF; cdr3_nt: TGTGCCATCAGTGAGTCGACTGCCTACGAGCAGTACTTC
j_call: TRBJ2-1; clone_size: NA; v_call: TRBV15; d_call: NA; cdr3_aa: CATSSSGLNNEQFF; cdr3_nt: TGTGCCACCAGCAGTAGCGGACTGAACAATGAGCAGTTCTTC
j_call: TRBJ1-5; clone_size: NA; v_call: TRBV27; d_call: NA; cdr3_aa: CASSHPGGNQPQHF; cdr3_nt: TGTGCCAGCAGTCACCCCGGGGGCAATCAGCCCCAGCATTTT
j_call: TRBJ2-1; clone_size: NA; v_call: TRBV29-1; d_call: NA; cdr3_aa: CSVEPRNQSYNEQFF; cdr3_nt: TGCAGCGTTGAACCACGCAACCAGTCCTACAATGAGCAGTTCTTC
j_call: TRBJ2-7; clone_size: once; v_call: TRBV19; d_call: NA; cdr3_aa: CASSSGLQIYEQYF; cdr3_nt: TGTGCCAGTAGTTCGGGACTTCAAATCTACGAGCAGTACTTC
j_call: TRBJ2-7; clone_size: NA; v_call: TRBV27; d_call: NA; cdr3_aa: CASSLRVSRSYEQYF; cdr3_nt: TGTGCCAGCAGTTTAAGGGTCAGCCGCTCCTACGAGCAGTACTTC
j_call: TRBJ2-7; clone_size: once; v_call: TRBV5-4; d_call: TRBD2; cdr3_aa: CASSLAGSGSGYEQYF; cdr3_nt: TGTGCCAGCAGCTTGGCCGGTAGCGGGAGCGGTTACGAGCAGTACTTC
j_call: TRBJ1-1; clone_size: NA; v_call: TRBV2; d_call: NA; cdr3_aa: CASSESVGYTEAFF; cdr3_nt: TGTGCCAGCAGTGAGTCAGTGGGGTACACTGAAGCTTTCTTT
j_call: TRBJ2-7; clone_size: once; v_call: TRBV28; d_call: TRBD2; cdr3_aa: CASRAAGGSPYEQYF; cdr3_nt: TGTGCCAGCAGGGCAGCGGGAGGGAGCCCCTACGAGCAGTACTTC
j_call: TRBJ2-1; clone_size: NA; v_call: TRBV27; d_call: NA; cdr3_aa: CASSFGGNEQFF; cdr3_nt: TGTGCCAGCAGTTTTGGGGGGAATGAGCAGTTCTTC
j_call: TRBJ2-1; clone_size: NA; v_call: TRBV19; d_call: NA; cdr3_aa: CASSISPRTLRDEQFF; cdr3_nt: TGTGCCAGTAGTATCTCCCCTCGGACACTAAGGGATGAGCAGTTCTTC
j_call: TRBJ2-3; clone_size: NA; v_call: TRBV4-2; d_call: NA; cdr3_aa: CASSQAATGRGDTQYF; cdr3_nt: TGTGCCAGCAGCCAAGCGGCTACAGGGAGAGGAGATACGCAGTATTTT
j_call: TRBJ2-3; clone_size: NA; v_call: TRBV11-2; d_call: NA; cdr3_aa: CASSLDLGVTQYF; cdr3_nt: TGTGCCAGCAGCTTAGATCTGGGAGTAACGCAGTATTTT